The clone carrying this TCR beta chain appeared a few times. Its antigen is still unknown. The data are from a study of identical twins. Study-wide findings and caveats: Memory repertoires lacked the insertion deficit that abundant cord blood beta clonotypes showed.

No donor was unhealthy or non-Caucasian. From the 5' RACE reads, TCRdb called clonotypes with MiXCR, one entry per CDR3 protein. Of 400,000 to 650,000 distinct CDR3 sequences listed, 20% to 25% are singletons. The CDR3 sequence is 14 residues long. Germline loops: CDR1 SGHTA, CDR2 FQGTGA. The V gene end was trimmed by 5 bases and the J gene end by 5 bases; junction bases not matched to a gene: 8. These data also formed part of another study, on T cells expressing NK-cell markers. As reported in that work: Seven HCMV-seropositive donors and one seronegative donor made up the eight sequenced donors. Among the experiments, several used an anti-gamma-delta TCR antibody to restrict sorting to alpha-beta TCR T cells.

The rearrangement links TRBV7-3 to TRBJ1-2; 7 bases align to TRBD1. This clonotype was obtained from a woman under 30 in good health. Sequencing was done on a sample of CD4+ T cells sorted from blood. Here the CDR3 reads CASSLSGGLYGYTF. CDR3 DNA: TGTGCCAGCAGCCTATCAGGGGGTCTATATGGCTACACCTTC. Combining the CDR3 with reference TRBV7-3 and TRBJ1-2 gives the whole variable domain GAGVSQTPSNKVTEKGKYVELRCDPISGHTALYWYRQSLGQGPEFLIYFQGTGAADDSGLPNDRFFAVRPEGSVSTLKIQRTERGDSAVYLCASSLSGGLYGYTFGSGTRLTVV.